This TCR beta chain was sequenced for a study of Ad26.COV2.S vaccination and SARS-CoV-2 variants. Produced via immunoSEQ multiplex PCR; TCRdb's table is partial and in-frame only. This table has about 350,000 clones, 90% to 95% appearing once. The CDR3 covers 15 residues. The germline gives CDR1 SEHNR, CDR2 FQNEAQ (reference sequence). V was pared by 3 bases and J by 7 bases, with 6 bases of the junction left unmatched. The receptor was derived from a human donor who had recovered from COVID-19. This sequence joins TRBV7-9 and TRBJ1-2, with 12 bases fitting TRBD1. Sequenced here: peripheral blood, sampled after recovery from COVID-19. The CDR3, as DNA: TGTGCCAGCAGCTTCGCGGGACAGGGGGCCGGTGGCTACACCTTC. Amino acids: CASSFAGQGAGGYTF. Full variable domain (rest looked up from reference TRBV7-9 and TRBJ1-2): DTGVSQNPRHKITKRGQNVTFRCDPISEHNRLYWYRQTLGQGPEFLTYFQNEAQLEKSRLLSDRFSAERPKGSFSTLEIQRTEQGDSAMYLCASSFAGQGAGGYTFGSGTRLTVV.